The clone carrying this T cell receptor beta chain was found many times. The antigen is unknown. The V gene's germline CDR1 is MNHEY and CDR2 SMNVEV (reference sequence). V was clipped by 7 bases and J by 2 bases, with 15 bases between them. The CDR3 sequence is 14 residues long. This specimen belongs to a study of T cells after posttransplantation cyclophosphamide. TCRdb's table, derived via immunoSEQ multiplex PCR, lists solely in-frame clones and lacks some. The sample has 34,000 or so clones, none seen only once; the top ten hold roughly 6.7%. Notes on the study in general: Recipient CMV seropositivity and CMV reactivation strongly tracked TRB clonality. Blood and skin or GI T cell repertoires showed limited TRB overlap.

The sequence was collected from a woman between 45 and 65 years old in good health and a related stem cell transplant donor. V is TRBV27 and J is TRBJ2-7, with D maybe TRBD2 (5 bases). Sequenced material: PBMCs. The CDR3 sequence: CASKALATPYEQYF. In nucleotides, the CDR3 is TGTGCCAGCAAAGCTCTAGCCACCCCCTACGAGCAGTACTTC.